The 7 T cell receptor beta chains below all came from one sample that was sequenced in a study of shared clonotypes between healthy human individuals. The data were produced by immunoSEQ multiplex PCR, yet TCRdb's version contains in-frame clones alone and is incomplete. The sample holds about 1.4 million clones, roughly 96% seen once. Sequencing was done on a sample of naive CD4+ T cells sorted from blood. Subset denoted: CD45RA+ positively selected. Source of these receptors: a young man in good health.

The chain couples TRBV14 to TRBJ2-2; TRBD2 matches 14 bases. The CDR3 has 19 residues. From germline, CDR1 is SGHDN and CDR2 FVKESK. Trimming took 4 bases from V and 6 from J; bases not matched to a gene: 13. The chain's CDR3 is CASSLTSGLAGVNAGELFF. CDR3 DNA sequence: TGTGCCAGCAGCCTTACATCGGGACTAGCGGGAGTTAACGCCGGGGAGCTGTTTTTT.

Notes on this clone: In the same sample, other DNA sequences code for this CDR3. This chain uses TRBV6-5 with TRBJ2-5; 7 nucleotides align to TRBD2. After removal of 2 bases from V and 4 bases from J, the junction contained 1 base not matched to a gene. The CDR3 totals 13 residues. Per the germline V gene, CDR1 is MNHEY and CDR2 is SVGAGI. The DNA of the CDR3 is TGTGCCAGCAGTTACGGCGGGAGAGAGACCCAGTACTTC. Protein: CASSYGGRETQYF.

This sequence joins TRBV6-1 and TRBJ2-2; D possibly uses TRBD1 or TRBD2 (5 bases each). The length of the CDR3 is 15 residues. The V end lost 5 bases, the J end lost 0 bases, and 10 bases lay between the germline ends. The germline V gene encodes CDR1 MNHNS and CDR2 SASEGT. CDR3 in DNA: TGTGCCAGCAGTCCTCCGGGACCGAACACCGGGGAGCTGTTTTTT. Its protein product is CASSPPGPNTGELFF.

The chain recombines TRBV25-1 with TRBJ2-1; D perhaps matches TRBD2 (5 bases). The CDR3 length is 14 residues. V was pared by 8 bases and J by 6 bases, with 17 bases between. The germline CDR1 and CDR2 sequences are MGHDK and SYGVNS. The CDR3 here is CASGLPSPVNEQFF. CDR3 nucleotide sequence: TGTGCCAGCGGTCTCCCTAGCCCCGTCAATGAGCAGTTCTTC.

This chain uses TRBV18 with TRBJ2-3; 9 bases match TRBD1. The CDR3 loop spans 15 amino acids. The ends lost 4 bases at V and 5 bases at J; junction bases unmatched: 7. The germline CDR1 and CDR2 sequences are KGHSH and LQKENI. CDR3 amino acids: CASSRKQGAGDTQYF. In DNA, the CDR3 is TGTGCCAGCTCACGGAAACAGGGGGCGGGAGATACGCAGTATTTT.

This clone has just one count. The chain carries TRBV5-1 and TRBJ2-3, with 8 nucleotides matching TRBD2. The CDR3 is 19 residues long. J gave up 0 bases and V 0 bases, and 12 bases lay outside the gene matches. Germline V gene sequence: CDR1 SGHRS, CDR2 YFSETQ. This CDR3 is CASSLGVRSGAGSTDTQYF. CDR3 nucleotide sequence: TGCGCCAGCAGCTTGGGGGTGCGTAGCGGGGCAGGAAGCACAGATACGCAGTATTTT.

The V call is TRBV9, the J call TRBJ2-5; TRBD1 might be the D (6 bases). CDR3 size: 14 residues. Trimming shortened V by 3 bases and J by 5 bases, and 14 bases separated the two germline ends. The V gene's germline CDR1 is SGDLS and CDR2 YYNGEE. The CDR3 region is CASSAPGHKETQYF. In DNA form, the CDR3 reads TGTGCCAGCAGCGCTCCGGGACACAAGGAGACCCAGTACTTC.